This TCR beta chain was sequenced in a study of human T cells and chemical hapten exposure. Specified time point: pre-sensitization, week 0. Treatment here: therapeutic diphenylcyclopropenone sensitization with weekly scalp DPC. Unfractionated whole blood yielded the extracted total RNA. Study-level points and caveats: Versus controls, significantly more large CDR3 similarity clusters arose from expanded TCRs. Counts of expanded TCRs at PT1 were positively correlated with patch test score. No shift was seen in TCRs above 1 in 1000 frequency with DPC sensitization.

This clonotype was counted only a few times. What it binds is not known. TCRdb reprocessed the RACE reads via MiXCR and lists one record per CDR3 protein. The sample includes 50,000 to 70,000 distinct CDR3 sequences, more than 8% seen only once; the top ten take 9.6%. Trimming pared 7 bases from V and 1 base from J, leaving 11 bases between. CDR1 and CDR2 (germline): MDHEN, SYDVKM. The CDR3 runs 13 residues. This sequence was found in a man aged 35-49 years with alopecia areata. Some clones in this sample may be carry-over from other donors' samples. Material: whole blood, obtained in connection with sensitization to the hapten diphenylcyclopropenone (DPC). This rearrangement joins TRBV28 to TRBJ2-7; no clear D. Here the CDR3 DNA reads TGTGCCAGCATTGGGGTCGCTTCCTACGAGCAGTACTTC. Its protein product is CASIGVASYEQYF.